The 9 T cell receptor beta chains reported below all come from one sample, sequenced in a study of cytomegalovirus exposure and HLA in healthy donors. Measured with immunoSEQ multiplex PCR; TCRdb has only the in-frame clones, and not every one. This sample has roughly 140,000 clones, with approximately 89% found just once. The sample comprised PBMCs. The receptors derive from a man aged 18 to 30 in good health and CMV-seronegative.

This sequence joins TRBV9 and TRBJ2-1; D is possibly TRBD2 (6 bases). Germline CDR1 and CDR2: SGDLS and YYNGEE. The V end was cut by 0 bases, the J end by 8 bases, with 15 bases between. This CDR3 spans 15 amino acids. In DNA form, the CDR3 reads TGTGCCAGCAGCGTAGGCGGGGTAATTAGTCATGAGCAGTTCTTC. It is translated as CASSVGGVISHEQFF. Together with reference TRBV9 and TRBJ2-1, the CDR3 gives the full variable domain: DSGVTQTPKHLITATGQRVTLRCSPRSGDLSVYWYQQSLDQGLQFLIQYYNGEERAKGNILERFSAQQFPDLHSELNLSSLELGDSALYFCASSVGGVISHEQFFGPGTRLTVL.

The chain carries TRBV7-2 and TRBJ2-5; 10 bases line up with TRBD2. The germline CDR1 and CDR2 sequences are SGHTA and FQGNSA. After removal of 4 bases from V and 5 bases from J, the junction contained 7 bases not matched to a gene. The CDR3 runs to 15 residues. CDR3 protein: CASSSLAGVRETQYF. CDR3 sequence (DNA): TGTGCCAGCAGCTCTCTAGCGGGAGTCCGGGAGACCCAGTACTTC.

The rearrangement uses TRBV19 and TRBJ1-5; 8 bases agree with TRBD1. J was trimmed by 0 bases and V by 8 bases; bases with no gene match: 6. CDR3 length: 15 residues. Germline V CDR1 and CDR2: LNHDA, SQIVND (reference sequence). The CDR3 reads CASVGTGYSNQPQHF. The CDR3 DNA sequence: TGTGCCAGTGTCGGGACAGGCTATAGCAATCAGCCCCAGCATTTT.

This clone was seen only once. The V call is TRBV7-8, the J call TRBJ2-5, with 13 bases identical to TRBD2. Germline values: CDR1 SGHVS, CDR2 FQNEAQ. There are 15 residues in the CDR3. Losses at the gene ends were 5 bases for V and 5 bases for J; bases not matched to a gene: 5. CDR3 DNA sequence: TGTGCCAGCAGCGCACGGACTAGCGGGAGCGAGACCCAGTACTTC. Translation gives CASSARTSGSETQYF.

This clone was counted a single time. The V call is TRBV9, the J call TRBJ2-3; 11 bases are a match to TRBD2. The CDR3 is 14 residues long. After removal of 5 bases from V and 6 bases from J, the junction contained 5 bases not matched to a gene. Germline CDR1 SGDLS, CDR2 YYNGEE. The CDR3 DNA reads TGTGCCAGCAGTCTAGCGGGGGGCGGGGATACGCAGTATTTT. This codes for CASSLAGGGDTQYF.

The V and J genes are TRBV27 and TRBJ2-7; D not certain. The CDR3 contains 10 residues. V was trimmed by 11 bases and J by 4 bases, leaving 9 bases between them. Germline assignment: CDR1 MNHEY and CDR2 SMNVEV (reference sequence). The CDR3 sequence is CAFEEYEQYV. CDR3 nucleotide sequence: TGTGCCTTCGAGGAGTACGAGCAGTACGTC.

The chain links TRBV19 to TRBJ1-2; weak D call: TRBD1 (5 bases). This CDR3 spans 12 amino acids. Germline CDR1 reads LNHDA; CDR2 reads SQIVND (reference sequence). Trimming pared 9 bases from V and 4 bases from J, leaving 12 bases between. In DNA, the CDR3 is TGTGCCAGCTCCAGGGTGGCCTATGGCTACACCTTC. Protein product: CASSRVAYGYTF.

This chain connects TRBV28 to TRBJ2-7; possible D gene TRBD1, 5 bases. Germline V CDR1 and CDR2: MDHEN, SYDVKM. V was trimmed by 1 base and J by 0 bases, leaving 10 bases between them. The CDR3 contains 15 residues. In nucleotides, the CDR3 is TGTGCCAGCAGTTTATTAGACAGCACCTCCTACGAGCAGTACTTC. Translated: CASSLLDSTSYEQYF.

This clone was counted a single time. The chain combines TRBV5-4 with TRBJ2-5; 7 bases fit TRBD2. V gave up 4 bases and J gave up 3 bases; unmatched junction bases: 15. Germline V lookup: CDR1 SGHNT, CDR2 YYREEE (reference sequence). This CDR3 has 17 residues. As DNA, the CDR3 is TGTGCCAGCAGCCTCTTACCGGGACTAAAGGTTGAAGAGACCCAGTACTTC. Amino acids: CASSLLPGLKVEETQYF.